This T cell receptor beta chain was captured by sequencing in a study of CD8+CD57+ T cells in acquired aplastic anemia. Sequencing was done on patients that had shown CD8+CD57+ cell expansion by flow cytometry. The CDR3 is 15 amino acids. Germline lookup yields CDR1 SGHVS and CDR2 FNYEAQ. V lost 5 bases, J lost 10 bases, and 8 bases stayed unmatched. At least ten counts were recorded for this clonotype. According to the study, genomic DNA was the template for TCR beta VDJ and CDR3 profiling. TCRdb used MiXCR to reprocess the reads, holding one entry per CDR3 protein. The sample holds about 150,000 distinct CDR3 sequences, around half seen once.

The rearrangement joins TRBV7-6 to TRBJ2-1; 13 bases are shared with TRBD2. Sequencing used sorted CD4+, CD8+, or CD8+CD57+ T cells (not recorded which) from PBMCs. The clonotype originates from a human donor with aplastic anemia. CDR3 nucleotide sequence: TGTGCCAGCAGCACTAGCGGGGGGGGGCCCTCGGAGCAGTTCTTC. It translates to CASSTSGGGPSEQFF.